Here is one TCR beta chain with its context. This clone was counted only a few times. Its antigen is not yet known. No much larger clone is present one base from it, and per-base qualities are unavailable. The germline V gene (reference sequence) sets CDR1 to MNHEY and CDR2 to SMNVEV. The junction shows trimming of 1 base on V and 7 bases on J, plus 12 bases between the germline ends. Taken from cysteine to phenylalanine, the CDR3 has 14 residues. Just CDR3 DNA is preserved here, 42 bases in frame from base 1. What the time point label conveys for this sample: about 28 days (+/-7) after the second vaccine dose. AZD1222 recipients whose second dose came at about 4 weeks and those whose second dose came at about 12 weeks were combined into one group, since spike-specific TCR depth and breadth did not differ between the two schedules. Vaccinee samples were obtained from the UK trials COV001 and COV002, which included a single-blind randomized controlled phase 2/3 trial of AZD1222 (ChAdOx1 nCoV-19) in healthy adults. For TCRbeta chain sequencing, PBMC samples from trial participants were taken at day 0 and at day 28 after the second dose.

The data were obtained in a study of T cell responses to AZD1222 COVID-19 vaccine (TCRdb year 2021). At the level of the whole study: TCR sequencing covered fewer than 250 trial participants: 207 given two doses of AZD1222 and approximately 25 given two doses of MenACWY control vaccine. Trial participants were enrolled by age into subgroups of 18-55, 56-69 and 70-plus years, and around 150, 28 and 57 TCR-sequenced participants, respectively, were included in these subgroups. The full study reports these points: Conclusions about previously exposed vaccinees are limited, since just six AZD1222 recipients were seropositive for SARS-CoV-2 at baseline. Spike-specific TCR breadth and depth rose significantly after two AZD1222 doses compared with day 0 and with MenACWY recipients. No day 14 peak-response samples were available, so repertoires were characterized only after the peak T cell response. The 56-69-year group was small, and its depth increase did not reach significance, likely because of low power. Participants were mostly white British, with more females than males. The authors suggested clonal diversity may have been underestimated. The vaccine-associated CD4 TCRs covered the entire spike protein, and the dominant responses fell in regions 160-218 and 743-854. Nearly half of unique spike-specific TCRs reportedly recognized epitopes outside regions mutated in the B.1.351 and B.1.1.7 variants.

The CDR3 regions of human TCRbeta chains were analyzed by immunosequencing. The authors processed their data as follows. TCRs in the repertoires were matched against a reference library of SARS-CoV-2-specific TCRs that had been generated with the MIRA antigen-specificity platform. Breadth was defined as the fraction of unique TCRs that were SARS-CoV-2-associated. Depth was defined as the fraction of total T cells that were SARS-CoV-2-associated. Using the MIRA data, each spike-specific TCR was assigned both to the spike region to which the TCR was reactive and to a CD4 or CD8 class. Log10-transformed breadth and depth values were compared by one-way ANOVA with Sidak's multiple comparisons tests. Held by TCRdb, this immuneACCESS table contains in-frame sequences only and omits some clones. Under half of the omission traces to an unresolved V gene where checked; the cause of the rest is unknown. That table supplies the V and J calls and clone size; D and trimming were determined from the DNA. The sample table lists 57,000 or so clones, about four fifths of them with a count of one. Approximately 25% of the sample is in the top ten clones.

The rearrangement combines TRBV27 with TRBJ2-3, with TRBD1 tentatively as D gene (6 bases match). This TCR was recovered from an adult who received the AZD1222 COVID-19 vaccine. The sample in question was peripheral blood, obtained 28 days after the second AZD1222 dose. The DNA sequence is given as TGTGCCAGCAGTTTATTGGGCAGGGGTCATACGCAGTATTTT. Its coded protein is CASSLLGRGHTQYF.